The sequence of this T cell receptor beta chain was determined in a study of blood T cell repertoires in COVID-19. Across the whole study: Both acute and convalescent COVID-19 samples were obtained from the United States, Italy and Spain. PBMCs, B-cell-depleted T cells, or T cells were the source of the cDNA or gDNA that made up the material.

In the authors' workflow: Estimation of nucleated cell counts relied on the amplification of reference gene primers. Sequencing was performed with immunoSEQ multiplex PCR; in TCRdb, only in-frame clones are kept and a portion is missing. The V and J calls and clone size come from that table; D and trimming were worked out from the DNA. The sample includes around 29,000 clones, roughly 80% seen only once; the top ten take about 8%. This clone occurred a few times. Germline CDR1 reads GTSNPN; CDR2 reads SVGIG (reference sequence). Losses at the gene ends were 5 bases for V and 7 bases for J; bases not matched to a gene: 7. There are 13 residues in the CDR3.

Sequencing used peripheral blood. The chain joins TRBV30 to TRBJ1-3, with 8 positions matching TRBD1. The receptor comes from a woman aged 70-85 years with active or convalescent COVID-19. The CDR3 region is CAWGWTGSNTIYF. CDR3 sequence (DNA): TGTGCCTGGGGTTGGACAGGGAGCAACACCATATATTTT.